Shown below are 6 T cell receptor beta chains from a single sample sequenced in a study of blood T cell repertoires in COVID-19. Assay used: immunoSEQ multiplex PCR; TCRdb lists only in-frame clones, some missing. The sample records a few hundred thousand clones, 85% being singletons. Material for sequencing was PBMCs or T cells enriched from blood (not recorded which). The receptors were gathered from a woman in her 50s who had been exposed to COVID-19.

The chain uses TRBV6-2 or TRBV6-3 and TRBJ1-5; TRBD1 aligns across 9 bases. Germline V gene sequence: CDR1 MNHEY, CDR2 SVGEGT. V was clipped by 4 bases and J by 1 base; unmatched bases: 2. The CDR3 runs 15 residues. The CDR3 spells CASSLQGASNQPQHF. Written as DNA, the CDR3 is TGTGCCAGCAGTTTACAGGGGGCGAGCAATCAGCCCCAGCATTTT.

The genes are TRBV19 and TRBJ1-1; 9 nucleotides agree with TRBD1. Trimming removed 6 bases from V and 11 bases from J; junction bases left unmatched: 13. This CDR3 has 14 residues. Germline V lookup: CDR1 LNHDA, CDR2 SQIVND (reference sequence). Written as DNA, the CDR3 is TGTGCCAGTAGCTTCGGGACAGGGAGGGTCGGGGCTTTCTTT. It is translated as CASSFGTGRVGAFF.

CDR3 in amino acids: CASSLDSPLYEQYF. CDR3 in DNA: TGTGCCAGCAGCTTAGATAGCCCCCTCTACGAGCAGTACTTC. This rearrangement joins TRBV7-9 to TRBJ2-7; D call uncertain. There are 14 residues in the CDR3. V lost 1 base to trimming and J lost 3 bases, with 10 bases between them. Germline assignment: CDR1 SEHNR and CDR2 FQNEAQ (reference sequence).

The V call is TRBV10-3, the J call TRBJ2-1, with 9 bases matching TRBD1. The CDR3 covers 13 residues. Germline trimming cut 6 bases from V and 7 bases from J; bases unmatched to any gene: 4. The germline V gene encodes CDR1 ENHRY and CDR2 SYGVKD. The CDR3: CAIRSDRGNEQFF. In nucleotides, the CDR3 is TGTGCCATCAGGAGCGACAGGGGGAATGAGCAGTTCTTC.

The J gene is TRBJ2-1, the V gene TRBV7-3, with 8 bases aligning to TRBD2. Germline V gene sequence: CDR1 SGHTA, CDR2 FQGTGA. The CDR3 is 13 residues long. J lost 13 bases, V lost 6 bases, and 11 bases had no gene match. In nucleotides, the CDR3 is TGTGCCAGCAGTTCAGATTCCGGGACTAGTCAGTTCTTC. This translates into CASSSDSGTSQFF.

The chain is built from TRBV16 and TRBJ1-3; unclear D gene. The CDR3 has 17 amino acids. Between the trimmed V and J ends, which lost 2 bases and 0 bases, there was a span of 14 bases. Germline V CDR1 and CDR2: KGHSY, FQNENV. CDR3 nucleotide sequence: TGTGCCAGCAGCCAAGGGCAGGCCTATTACTCTGGAAACACCATATATTTT. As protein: CASSQGQAYYSGNTIYF.